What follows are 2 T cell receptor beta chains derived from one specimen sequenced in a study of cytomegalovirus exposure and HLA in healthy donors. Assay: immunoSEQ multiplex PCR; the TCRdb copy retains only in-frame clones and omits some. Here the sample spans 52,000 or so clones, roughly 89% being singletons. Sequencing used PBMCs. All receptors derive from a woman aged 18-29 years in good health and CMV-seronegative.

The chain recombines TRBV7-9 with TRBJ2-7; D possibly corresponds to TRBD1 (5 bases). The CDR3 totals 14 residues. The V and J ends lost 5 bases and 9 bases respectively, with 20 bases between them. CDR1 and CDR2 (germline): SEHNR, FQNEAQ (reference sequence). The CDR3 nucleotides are TGTGCCAGCAGCCCAGGACAAGCTCCCCTTGGGCAGTACTTC. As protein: CASSPGQAPLGQYF.

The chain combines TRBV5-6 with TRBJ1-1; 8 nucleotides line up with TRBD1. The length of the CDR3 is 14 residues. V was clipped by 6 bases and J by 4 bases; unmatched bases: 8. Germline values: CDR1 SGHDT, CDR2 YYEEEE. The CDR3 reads CASNHLDRGTEAFF. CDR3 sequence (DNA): TGTGCCAGCAACCACCTCGACAGGGGCACTGAAGCTTTCTTT.